What follows are 16 T cell receptor beta chains derived from one specimen sequenced in a study of blood T cell repertoires in COVID-19. Here immunoSEQ multiplex PCR was the method, and the copy in TCRdb shows in-frame clones only, minus some. Of tens of thousands of clones in the sample, roughly four fifths were seen once. The sequenced sample was peripheral blood. The receptors derive from a human donor in a cohort sampled during active or convalescent COVID-19.

Written as DNA, the CDR3 is TGTGCCACCAGCAGAGAGGGACAGCCGAGCGAGCAGTACTTC. Protein: CATSREGQPSEQYF. This rearrangement joins TRBV15 to TRBJ2-7; 7 positions match TRBD1. V lost 0 bases to trimming and J lost 6 bases; unmatched junction nucleotides: 5. The CDR3 has 14 residues. Germline CDR1 and CDR2: LNHNV and YYDKDF (reference sequence).

This clone has a single count. CDR3 sequence reads: CASSYRDNRGETQYF. CDR3 sequence (DNA): TGTGCCAGCAGTTACCGGGACAACCGGGGAGAGACCCAGTACTTC. The chain couples TRBV6-5 to TRBJ2-5, with D perhaps matching TRBD1 (6 bases). This CDR3 is 15 amino acids long. The V gene's germline CDR1 is MNHEY and CDR2 SVGAGI. V lost 2 bases to trimming and J lost 4 bases, with 14 bases between them.

The chain has TRBV18 and TRBJ2-1, with TRBD1 matching 9 bases. V dropped 8 bases and J dropped 7; count of bases not matched to a gene: 12. The CDR3 totals 15 residues. Germline CDR1 is KGHSH and CDR2 is LQKENI. The CDR3 sequence is CASTPQGANLNEQFF. The CDR3 bases are TGTGCCAGCACCCCACAGGGGGCTAATCTGAATGAGCAGTTCTTC.

The gene calls are TRBV5-1 and TRBJ2-7, with D perhaps TRBD2 (6 bases). The germline V gene encodes CDR1 SGHRS and CDR2 YFSETQ. V shed 0 bases and J shed 5 bases, with 15 bases lying between them. The CDR3 is made up of 15 amino acids. The CDR3 spells CASSLAGSTFHEQYF. The CDR3 DNA follows: TGCGCCAGCAGCTTGGCCGGGAGTACGTTTCACGAGCAGTACTTC.

The V gene is TRBV4-2, the J gene TRBJ1-2; D gene uncertain. The V gene's germline CDR1 is LGHNA and CDR2 YNFKEQ. The length of the CDR3 is 16 residues. V lost 0 bases, J lost 2 bases, and 13 bases lay in between. CDR3 residues: CASSQEGALQNYGYTF. The CDR3 bases are TGTGCCAGCAGCCAAGAGGGCGCTCTACAGAACTATGGCTACACCTTC.

This sequence joins TRBV24-1 and TRBJ2-3; 8 bases line up with TRBD1. This CDR3 is 16 amino acids long. CDR1 and CDR2 (germline): KGHDR, SFDVKD. Trimming at V came to 3 bases and at J to 2 bases, leaving 6 bases not matched to a gene. CDR3 in amino acids: CATSDPGGPSTDTQYF. The DNA for the CDR3 is TGTGCCACCAGTGATCCAGGGGGCCCTTCCACAGATACGCAGTATTTT.

The chain carries TRBV6-6 and TRBJ1-5, with a weak D call TRBD1 (5 bases). CDR3 length: 15 amino acids. Germline V gives CDR1 MNHNY, CDR2 SVGAGI (reference sequence). Trimming cost V 6 bases and J 0 bases, with 12 bases left between them. The CDR3 bases are TGTGCCAGCAGCCCCGGGGGGGATAGCAATCAGCCCCAGCATTTT. This gives the protein CASSPGGDSNQPQHF.

This clone was seen a few times. The chain couples TRBV7-6 to TRBJ2-5; 7 bases agree with TRBD2. The trim removed 4 bases at V and 3 bases at J, leaving 14 bases unmatched. Germline loops: CDR1 SGHVS, CDR2 FNYEAQ. CDR3 length equals 17 residues. Here the CDR3 reads CASSSGGGITGEETQYF. Written as DNA, the CDR3 is TGTGCCAGCAGCTCTGGGGGGGGGATTACCGGGGAAGAGACCCAGTACTTC.

The chain is built from TRBV7-9 and TRBJ2-3, with D perhaps TRBD2 (6 bases). The CDR3 loop spans 15 amino acids. Trimming took 5 bases from V and 0 from J, leaving 12 bases between them. Germline-derived CDR1 and CDR2 are SEHNR and FQNEAQ (reference sequence). The CDR3 DNA reads TGTGCCAGCAGCCCCCGGGAGCTGAGCACAGATACGCAGTATTTT. It yields the protein CASSPRELSTDTQYF.

The chain combines TRBV18 with TRBJ1-1; no definite D call. Trimming left V 5 bases short and J 1 base short, with 11 bases between. Germline CDR1 KGHSH, CDR2 LQKENI. The CDR3 is 14 residues long. The CDR3 sequence is CASSAGVRNTEAFF. In DNA, the CDR3 is TGTGCCAGCTCAGCGGGAGTTCGGAACACTGAAGCTTTCTTT. Complete variable domain (other parts from reference TRBV18 and TRBJ1-1): NAGVMQNPRHLVRRRGQEARLRCSPMKGHSHVYWYRQLPEEGLKFMVYLQKENIIDESGMPKERFSAEFPKEGPSILRIQQVVRGDSAAYFCASSAGVRNTEAFFGQGTRLTVV.

The V and J genes are TRBV9 and TRBJ2-5; TRBD2 matches 7 bases. CDR3 size: 14 residues. In germline, CDR1 is SGDLS, CDR2 YYNGEE. J gave up 1 base and V 4 bases, and 4 bases lay outside the gene matches. The CDR3 DNA reads TGTGCCAGCAGCTCTAGCGGCAGCCAAGAGACCCAGTACTTC. As protein: CASSSSGSQETQYF.

V and J are TRBV3-1 (or the pseudogene TRBV3-2) and TRBJ2-7, with 8 nucleotides matching TRBD2. Germline loops: CDR1 LGHDT, CDR2 YNNKEL (reference sequence). The trim removed 1 base at V and 2 bases at J, leaving 13 bases unmatched. This CDR3 comprises 18 residues. The chain's CDR3 is CASSQAMKLAGSAYEQYF. In nucleotides, the CDR3 is TGTGCCAGCAGCCAAGCAATGAAATTAGCGGGGAGCGCCTACGAGCAGTACTTC.

V gene TRBV4-3 combines with J gene TRBJ1-1, with 8 nucleotides matching TRBD1. CDR1 is LGHNA and CDR2 is YSLEER in the germline V gene. Losses at the gene ends were 0 bases for V and 2 bases for J; bases not matched to a gene: 5. CDR3 length: 16 residues. CDR3 sequence reads: CASSQDRGQGNTEAFF. The CDR3, as DNA: TGCGCCAGCAGCCAAGATAGAGGACAGGGAAACACTGAAGCTTTCTTT.

V usage is TRBV4-3 and J usage is TRBJ2-3; 12 nucleotides agree with TRBD2. The CDR3 loop spans 17 amino acids. Germline CDR1 reads LGHNA; CDR2 reads YSLEER. V was clipped by 3 bases and J by 1 base; unmatched bases: 5. The CDR3 loop is CASSQGLAGGRTDTQYF. The CDR3 nucleotides are TGCGCCAGCAGCCAGGGCCTAGCGGGGGGGCGCACAGATACGCAGTATTTT.

The chain is built from TRBV6-4 and TRBJ2-3; TRBD2 aligns across 8 bases. The germline V gene encodes CDR1 MRHNA and CDR2 SNTAGT. Germline trimming cut 4 bases from V and 5 bases from J; bases unmatched to any gene: 8. This CDR3 contains 15 residues. The CDR3, as DNA: TGTGCCAGCAGTGTGAACGGGGGGGCAGTAGATACGCAGTATTTT. Encoded protein: CASSVNGGAVDTQYF.

The chain joins TRBV5-6 to TRBJ1-6; possible D gene TRBD1, 6 bases. The germline V and J ends were trimmed by 4 bases and 7 bases, with 9 bases remaining between them. The CDR3 runs to 13 residues. Germline V gene lookup returns CDR1 SGHDT and CDR2 YYEEEE. The CDR3, as DNA: TGTGCCAGCAGCCCAGGGGAGAATTCACCCCTCCACTTT. This encodes CASSPGENSPLHF.